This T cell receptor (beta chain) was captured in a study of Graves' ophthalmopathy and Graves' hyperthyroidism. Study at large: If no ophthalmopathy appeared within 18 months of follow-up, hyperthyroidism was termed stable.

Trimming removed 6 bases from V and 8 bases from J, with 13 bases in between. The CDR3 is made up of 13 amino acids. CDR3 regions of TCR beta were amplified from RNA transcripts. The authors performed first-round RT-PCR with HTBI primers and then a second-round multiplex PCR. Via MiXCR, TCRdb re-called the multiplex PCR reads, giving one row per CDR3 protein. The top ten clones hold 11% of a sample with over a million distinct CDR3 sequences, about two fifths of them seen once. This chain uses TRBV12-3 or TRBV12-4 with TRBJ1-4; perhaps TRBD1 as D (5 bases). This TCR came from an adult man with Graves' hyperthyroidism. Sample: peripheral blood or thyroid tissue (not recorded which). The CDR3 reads CASRYGGEEKLFF. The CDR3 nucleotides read TGTGCCAGCAGATATGGGGGAGAGGAAAAACTGTTTTTT.